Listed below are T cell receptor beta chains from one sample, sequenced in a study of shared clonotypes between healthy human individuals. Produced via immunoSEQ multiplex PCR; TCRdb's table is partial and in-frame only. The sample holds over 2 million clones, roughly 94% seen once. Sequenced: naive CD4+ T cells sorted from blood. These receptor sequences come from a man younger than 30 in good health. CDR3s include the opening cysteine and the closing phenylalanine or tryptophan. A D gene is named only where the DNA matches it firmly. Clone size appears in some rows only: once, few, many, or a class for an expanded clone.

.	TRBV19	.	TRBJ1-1	CASSTTNGVTEAFF	TGTGCCAGTAGTACCACAAATGGGGTCACTGAAGCTTTCTTT
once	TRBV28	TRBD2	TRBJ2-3	CASSSASGFPDTQYF	TGTGCCAGCAGTTCGGCTAGCGGGTTCCCGGATACGCAGTATTTT
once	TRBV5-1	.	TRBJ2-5	CASSLNSNRQETQYF	TGCGCCAGCAGCTTGAACAGCAACAGGCAAGAGACCCAGTACTTC
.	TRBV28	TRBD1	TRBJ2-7	CASSLAGQGSYEQYF	TGTGCCAGCAGTTTGGCGGGACAGGGATCCTACGAGCAGTACTTC
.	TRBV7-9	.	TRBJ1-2	CASSLEDLAHYGYTF	TGTGCCAGCAGCTTAGAGGACCTGGCTCACTATGGCTACACCTTC
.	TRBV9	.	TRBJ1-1	CASRAGLGNTEAFF	TGTGCCAGCCGGGCGGGGTTAGGGAACACTGAAGCTTTCTTT
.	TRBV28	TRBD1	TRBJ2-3	CASSFYEGAPTDTQYF	TGTGCCAGCAGTTTCTATGAGGGGGCCCCCACAGATACGCAGTATTTT
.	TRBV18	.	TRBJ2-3	CASSPLSLGSTDTQYF	TGTGCCAGCTCACCACTTAGTCTGGGGAGCACAGATACGCAGTATTTT
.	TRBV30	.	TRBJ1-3	CAWSSGHSGNTIYF	TGTGCCTGGAGTTCGGGCCACTCTGGAAACACCATATATTTT
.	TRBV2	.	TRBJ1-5	CASNRASNQPQHF	TGTGCCAGCAACAGGGCCAGCAATCAGCCCCAGCATTTT
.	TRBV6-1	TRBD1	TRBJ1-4	CASSPLGQGSEKLFF	TGTGCCAGCAGTCCGCTTGGACAGGGCAGTGAAAAACTGTTTTTT
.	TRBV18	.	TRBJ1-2	CASSGQGGGYTF	TGTGCCAGCTCAGGTCAAGGAGGCGGCTACACCTTC
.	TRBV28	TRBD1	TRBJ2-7	CASSSPQGAYEQYF	TGTGCCAGCAGCTCCCCGCAGGGGGCTTACGAGCAGTACTTC
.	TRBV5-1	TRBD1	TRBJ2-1	CASSFDQGARNEQFF	TGCGCCAGCAGCTTCGACCAGGGGGCCAGGAATGAGCAGTTCTTC
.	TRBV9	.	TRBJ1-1	CASSAGTGSNTEAFF	TGTGCCAGCAGCGCCGGAACAGGGTCCAACACTGAAGCTTTCTTT
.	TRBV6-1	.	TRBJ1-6	CASSEASGQGTSPLHF	TGTGCCAGCAGTGAAGCCTCGGGGCAGGGGACCTCACCCCTCCACTTT
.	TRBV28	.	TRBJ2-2	CASSPVQYTGELFF	TGTGCCAGCAGTCCTGTTCAATACACCGGGGAGCTGTTTTTT
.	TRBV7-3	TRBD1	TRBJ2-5	CASSATGGPETQYF	TGTGCCAGCAGCGCGACAGGGGGCCCAGAGACCCAGTACTTC
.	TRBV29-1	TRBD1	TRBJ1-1	CSVAQGGTEAFF	TGCAGCGTGGCACAGGGGGGAACTGAAGCTTTCTTT
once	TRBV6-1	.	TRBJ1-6	CASSDRGSDNSPLHF	TGTGCCAGCAGTGACCGAGGGTCTGATAATTCACCCCTCCACTTT
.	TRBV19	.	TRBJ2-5	CASSSGPRETQYF	TGTGCCAGTAGTAGCGGCCCAAGGGAGACCCAGTACTTC
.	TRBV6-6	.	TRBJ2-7	CASIPDGKSYEQYF	TGTGCCAGCATCCCGGACGGGAAGTCCTACGAGCAGTACTTC
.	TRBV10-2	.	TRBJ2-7	CASTRLTGKDEQYF	TGCGCCAGCACCCGGCTCACAGGGAAGGACGAGCAGTACTTC
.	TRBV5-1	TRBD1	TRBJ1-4	CASSLTGGGNEKLFF	TGCGCCAGCAGCTTAACAGGGGGCGGCAATGAAAAACTGTTTTTT
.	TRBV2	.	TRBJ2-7	CASSVWGIEQYF	TGTGCCAGCAGTGTGTGGGGCATCGAGCAGTACTTC
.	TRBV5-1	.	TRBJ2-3	CASSLAGTSTDTQYF	TGCGCCAGCAGCTTGGCCGGGACTAGCACAGATACGCAGTATTTT
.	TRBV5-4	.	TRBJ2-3	CASSLKRGDPASTDTQYF	TGTGCCAGCAGCTTGAAGAGGGGGGACCCGGCCTCGACAGATACGCAGTATTTT
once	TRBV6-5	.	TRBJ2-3	CASSPGRGDTDTQYF	TGTGCCAGCAGCCCGGGTCGGGGAGACACAGATACGCAGTATTTT